Following are 18 T cell receptor beta chains from one sample sequenced in a study of OX40 agonist ivuxolimab in advanced cancers. Repertoires were generated with immunoSEQ multiplex PCR, while TCRdb's copy carries only in-frame clones and drops some. The table has 65,000 to 95,000 clones, approximately 90% seen once. Sequencing was performed on CD4+ or CD8+ T cells sorted from blood, taken in a trial of the OX40 agonist ivuxolimab. The receptors originated from an adult with an advanced solid tumor such as melanoma, head and neck, liver or kidney cancer.

The chain joins TRBV18 to TRBJ2-2; 10 bases agree with TRBD2. Germline-derived CDR1 and CDR2 are KGHSH and LQKENI. V trimming: 2 bases; J trimming: 0 bases; junction bases outside the gene matches: 3. This CDR3 contains 17 residues. CDR3 region: CASSPMLAGANTGELFF. Written as DNA, the CDR3 is TGTGCCAGCTCACCAATGCTAGCGGGGGCGAACACCGGGGAGCTGTTTTTT.

The J gene is TRBJ2-1, the V gene TRBV4-2, with D perhaps matching TRBD2 (6 bases). The CDR3 is made up of 14 amino acids. Per the germline V gene, CDR1 is LGHNA and CDR2 is YNFKEQ. Trimming shortened V by 1 base and J by 6 bases, and 10 bases separated the two germline ends. CDR3 nucleotide sequence: TGTGCCAGCAGCCAAGCAGGGACTGGCAATGAGCAGTTCTTC. Its protein is CASSQAGTGNEQFF.

The V and J genes are TRBV9 and TRBJ2-3; D may be TRBD2 (6 bases). Trimming removed 0 bases from V and 2 bases from J, with 10 bases in between. Germline V gene sequence: CDR1 SGDLS, CDR2 YYNGEE. CDR3 length: 15 amino acids. CDR3 protein: CASSVVEGYTDTQYF. The CDR3 coding sequence is TGTGCCAGCAGCGTAGTGGAGGGTTACACAGATACGCAGTATTTT. Full variable domain (remainder filled in from reference TRBV9 and TRBJ2-3): DSGVTQTPKHLITATGQRVTLRCSPRSGDLSVYWYQQSLDQGLQFLIQYYNGEERAKGNILERFSAQQFPDLHSELNLSSLELGDSALYFCASSVVEGYTDTQYFGPGTRLTVL.

The gene calls are TRBV28 and TRBJ2-5; D is perhaps TRBD2 (7 bases). Germline values: CDR1 MDHEN, CDR2 SYDVKM. The germline V and J ends were trimmed by 5 bases and 2 bases, with 12 bases remaining between them. This CDR3 region has 14 residues. The CDR3 sequence: CASSRGGFQETQYF. The CDR3 DNA reads TGTGCCAGCAGTAGGGGGGGTTTTCAAGAGACCCAGTACTTC.

The sample holds a few counts of this clone. The same CDR3 arises from other DNA sequences in this sample as well. The chain carries TRBV7-9 and TRBJ1-2, with 10 bases identical to TRBD1. With V trimmed by 1 base and J by 8 bases, 4 bases remained unmatched. The germline V gene encodes CDR1 SEHNR and CDR2 FQNEAQ (reference sequence). The CDR3 loop spans 14 amino acids. The CDR3 bases are TGTGCCAGCAGCTTAGGACAGGGGGCGAGAGGCTACACCTTC. Protein product: CASSLGQGARGYTF.

CDR3 in amino acids: CASSELGRSYNEQFF. The CDR3 DNA follows: TGTGCCAGCAGTGAATTGGGGCGGAGCTACAATGAGCAGTTCTTC. The genes are TRBV2 and TRBJ2-1; TRBD1 might be the D (5 bases). The germline gives CDR1 SNHLY, CDR2 FYNNEI. This CDR3 has 15 amino acids. V was trimmed by 2 bases and J by 3 bases, leaving 11 bases between them.

This chain uses TRBV5-1 with TRBJ1-2; 8 nucleotides match TRBD1. V lost 4 bases, J lost 8 bases, and 19 bases stayed unmatched. The germline V gene encodes CDR1 SGHRS and CDR2 YFSETQ. The CDR3 is made up of 17 amino acids. The CDR3 spells CASSTTGQGAAARGYTF. DNA of the CDR3: TGCGCCAGCAGCACTACGGGGCAGGGGGCGGCTGCTAGAGGCTACACCTTC.

V is TRBV19 and J is TRBJ2-7; possibly TRBD1 for D (5 bases). The CDR3 is 13 residues long. The germline V gene encodes CDR1 LNHDA and CDR2 SQIVND (reference sequence). The ends were cut back, 2 bases at V and 5 bases at J, with 10 bases in the middle. The CDR3, as DNA: TGTGCCAGTAGTATACCAGGGTTACACGAGCAGTACTTC. Its protein product is CASSIPGLHEQYF. Using reference TRBV19 and TRBJ2-7 for the parts outside the CDR3, the full variable domain is DGGITQSPKYLFRKEGQNVTLSCEQNLNHDAMYWYRQDPGQGLRLIYYSQIVNDFQKGDIAEGYSVSREKKESFPLTVTSAQKNPTAFYLCASSIPGLHEQYFGPGTRLTVT.

This chain joins TRBV19 and TRBJ2-3; perhaps D is TRBD1 or TRBD2 (5 bases each). The CDR3 is 16 amino acids. The germline gives CDR1 LNHDA, CDR2 SQIVND (reference sequence). Between the trimmed V and J ends, which lost 3 bases and 2 bases, there was a span of 15 bases. The CDR3 bases are TGTGCCAGTAGTATCGCCGCGAGGGGTCCCACAGATACGCAGTATTTT. It yields the protein CASSIAARGPTDTQYF.

V and J are TRBV6-4 and TRBJ2-3; 13 bases line up with TRBD2. V lost 0 bases and J lost 7; bases outside the gene matches: 7. The CDR3 runs 17 residues. Germline CDR1 MRHNA, CDR2 SNTAGT. Here the CDR3 DNA reads TGTGCCAGCAGTGACTCCAAGACTAGCGGGAGGAGCAATACGCAGTATTTT. Protein product: CASSDSKTSGRSNTQYF.

The gene calls are TRBV19 and TRBJ2-3; 9 positions match TRBD2. The ends lost 7 bases at V and 3 bases at J; junction bases unmatched: 5. The CDR3 totals 14 residues. Germline values: CDR1 LNHDA, CDR2 SQIVND (reference sequence). CDR3: CASTAGGTTDTQYF. The CDR3 region has the DNA TGTGCCAGTACCGCGGGAGGGACTACAGATACGCAGTATTTT. The entire variable domain, with the rest obtained from reference TRBV19 and TRBJ2-3, is as follows: DGGITQSPKYLFRKEGQNVTLSCEQNLNHDAMYWYRQDPGQGLRLIYYSQIVNDFQKGDIAEGYSVSREKKESFPLTVTSAQKNPTAFYLCASTAGGTTDTQYFGPGTRLTVL.

This rearrangement joins TRBV5-5 to TRBJ2-5; D unclear. CDR1 and CDR2 (germline): SGHKS, YYEKEE (reference sequence). Between the trimmed V and J ends, which lost 0 bases and 2 bases, there was a span of 11 bases. This CDR3 has 15 amino acids. CDR3 loop: CASSLALVQQETQYF. The CDR3 DNA sequence: TGTGCCAGCAGCTTGGCCTTAGTACAGCAAGAGACCCAGTACTTC.

V gene TRBV30 combines with J gene TRBJ2-7; possibly TRBD1 for D (6 bases). From germline, CDR1 is GTSNPN and CDR2 SVGIG (reference sequence). The CDR3 totals 16 residues. Trimming removed 3 bases from V and 0 bases from J, with 18 bases in between. CDR3 bases: TGTGCCTGGAGGCTGGGGGCGCTCGGATACTCCTACGAGCAGTACTTC. Amino acids: CAWRLGALGYSYEQYF.

V and J are TRBV19 and TRBJ2-6; no clear D. This CDR3 spans 18 amino acids. Between the trimmed V and J ends, which lost 5 bases and 3 bases, there was a span of 20 bases. CDR1 LNHDA and CDR2 SQIVND come from the germline V gene (reference sequence). The CDR3 region is CASSSPPVASLGANVLTF. The DNA of the CDR3 is TGTGCCAGTAGTTCCCCCCCGGTGGCAAGCCTTGGGGCCAACGTCCTGACTTTC. The full variable domain, in which reference TRBV19 and TRBJ2-6 provide the parts outside the CDR3, is DGGITQSPKYLFRKEGQNVTLSCEQNLNHDAMYWYRQDPGQGLRLIYYSQIVNDFQKGDIAEGYSVSREKKESFPLTVTSAQKNPTAFYLCASSSPPVASLGANVLTFGAGSRLTVL.

The CDR3 spells CASSLISVTDTQYF. The CDR3 DNA is TGTGCCAGCAGCCTCATCAGCGTCACAGATACGCAGTATTTT. The V gene is TRBV5-6, the J gene TRBJ2-3; D ambiguous. Germline CDR1 is SGHDT and CDR2 is YYEEEE. V lost 4 bases and J 2 bases, leaving 11 bases between the germline ends. There are 14 residues in the CDR3.

V and J are TRBV11-2 and TRBJ1-2; TRBD1 aligns across 9 bases. Germline trimming cut 5 bases from V and 8 bases from J; bases unmatched to any gene: 9. This CDR3 spans 14 amino acids. CDR1 SGHAT and CDR2 FQNNGV come from the germline V gene. CDR3 DNA sequence: TGTGCCAGCAGCCGGACCGGGACAGGGAGCGGCTACACCTTC. Amino acids: CASSRTGTGSGYTF.

The V and J genes are TRBV11-3 and TRBJ2-7; 7 positions match TRBD1. This CDR3 has 14 residues. With V trimmed by 1 base and J by 2 bases, 2 bases remained unmatched. Germline V gene sequence: CDR1 SGHNT, CDR2 YENEEA. Written as DNA, the CDR3 is TGTGCCAGCAGCTTAGGACAGGGTACCTACGAGCAGTACTTC. It encodes CASSLGQGTYEQYF.

This clone occurred a few times. The chain uses TRBV5-1 and TRBJ1-4, with D possibly being TRBD1 (5 bases). The CDR3 consists of 18 residues. Trimming stripped 1 base from V and 1 base from J, with 17 bases between. The germline V gene has CDR1 SGHRS and CDR2 YFSETQ. The CDR3 DNA reads as TGCGCCAGCAGCTTGTTACCCAATTCGGGGGGAACTAATGAAAAACTGTTTTTT. Its translation is CASSLLPNSGGTNEKLFF. Filled out from reference TRBV5-1 and TRBJ1-4, the complete variable domain reads KAGVTQTPRYLIKTRGQQVTLSCSPISGHRSVSWYQQTPGQGLQFLFEYFSETQRNKGNFPGRFSGRQFSNSRSEMNVSTLELGDSALYLCASSLLPNSGGTNEKLFFGSGTQLSVL.